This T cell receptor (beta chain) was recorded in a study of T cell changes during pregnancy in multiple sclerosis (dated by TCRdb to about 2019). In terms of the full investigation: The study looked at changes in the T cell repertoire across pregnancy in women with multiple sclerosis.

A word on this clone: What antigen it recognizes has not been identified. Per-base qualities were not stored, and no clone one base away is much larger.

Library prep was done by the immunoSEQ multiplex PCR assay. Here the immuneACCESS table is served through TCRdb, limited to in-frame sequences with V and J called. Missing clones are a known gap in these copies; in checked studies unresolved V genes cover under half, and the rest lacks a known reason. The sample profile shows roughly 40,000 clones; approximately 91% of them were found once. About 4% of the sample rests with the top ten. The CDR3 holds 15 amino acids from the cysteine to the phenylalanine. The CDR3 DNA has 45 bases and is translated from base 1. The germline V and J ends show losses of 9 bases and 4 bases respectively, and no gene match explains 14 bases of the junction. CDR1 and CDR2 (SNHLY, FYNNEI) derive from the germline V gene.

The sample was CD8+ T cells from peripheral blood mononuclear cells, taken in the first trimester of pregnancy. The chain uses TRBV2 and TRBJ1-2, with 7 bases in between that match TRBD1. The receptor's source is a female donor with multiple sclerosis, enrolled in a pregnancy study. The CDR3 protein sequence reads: CARTQGQQTPYGYTF. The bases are TGTGCCAGAACGCAGGGACAGCAAACCCCCTATGGCTACACCTTC.